The 7 T cell receptor beta chains in this list originate from one sample, sequenced in a study of blood T cell repertoires in COVID-19. Method: immunoSEQ multiplex PCR; TCRdb's copy keeps in-frame clones and lacks some. The sample has roughly 190,000 clones, roughly 85% seen once; the top ten hold roughly a fifth. Sequencing input: peripheral blood. Every receptor here comes from a man in his fifties or sixties with active or convalescent COVID-19.

The chain is built from TRBV11-2 and TRBJ1-4; 7 positions match TRBD1. The V gene's germline CDR1 is SGHAT and CDR2 FQNNGV. The ends lost 8 bases at V and 5 bases at J; junction bases unmatched: 2. CDR3 length equals 12 residues. The CDR3 loop is CASAGGNEKLFF. The CDR3, as DNA: TGTGCCAGCGCAGGGGGGAATGAAAAACTGTTTTTT.

V gene TRBV3-1 (or the pseudogene TRBV3-2) combines with J gene TRBJ2-7, with 8 bases matching TRBD2. J was trimmed by 9 bases and V by 0 bases; bases with no gene match: 4. Looked up from germline, CDR1 is LGHDT and CDR2 is YNNKEL (reference sequence). The CDR3 loop spans 13 amino acids. The CDR3 sequence is CASSQDISGGQYF. CDR3 nucleotide sequence: TGTGCCAGCAGCCAAGATATCAGCGGGGGGCAGTACTTC.

This clone was seen just once. The chain joins TRBV30 to TRBJ2-5; a weak D match, TRBD2 (5 bases). The ends were cut back, 1 base at V and 5 bases at J, with 8 bases in the middle. Looked up from germline, CDR1 is GTSNPN and CDR2 is SVGIG (reference sequence). The CDR3 spans 12 residues. CDR3 residues: CAWSGPGETQYF. The DNA of the CDR3 is TGTGCCTGGAGTGGGCCGGGGGAGACCCAGTACTTC.

The rearrangement links TRBV18 to TRBJ2-7; D perhaps matches TRBD1 (6 bases). Per the germline V gene, CDR1 is KGHSH and CDR2 is LQKENI. V gave up 6 bases and J gave up 2 bases, with 14 bases separating them. This CDR3 spans 14 amino acids. The CDR3 reads CASSPQGKAYEQYF. CDR3 coding DNA: TGTGCCAGCTCGCCTCAGGGGAAAGCCTACGAGCAGTACTTC.

The CDR3, as DNA: TGTGCCAGCAGTTACCAGGGGAATCAGCCCCAGCATTTT. It specifies CASSYQGNQPQHF. This chain uses TRBV6-5 with TRBJ1-5, with D possibly matching TRBD1 (6 bases). Germline lookup yields CDR1 MNHEY and CDR2 SVGAGI. The CDR3 length is 13 residues. V was cut by 2 bases and J by 4 bases, with 6 bases left in between.

The CDR3 region is CASSEGVGNTIYF. The DNA of the CDR3 is TGCGCCAGCAGCGAGGGTGTCGGAAACACCATATATTTT. V gene TRBV5-1 combines with J gene TRBJ1-3; D is ambiguous. Germline values: CDR1 SGHRS, CDR2 YFSETQ. The length of the CDR3 is 13 residues. V lost 4 bases and J 4 bases, leaving 9 bases between the germline ends.

This clone has more than one count but fewer than ten. The gene calls are TRBV24-1 and TRBJ2-7; the D gene is possibly TRBD1 (5 bases). Trimming cost V 5 bases and J 5 bases, with 18 bases left between them. CDR3 size: 15 residues. Germline V lookup: CDR1 KGHDR, CDR2 SFDVKD. CDR3 amino acids: CATSGGQGWSDEQYF. CDR3 in DNA: TGTGCCACCAGTGGAGGTCAGGGCTGGTCGGACGAGCAGTACTTC.